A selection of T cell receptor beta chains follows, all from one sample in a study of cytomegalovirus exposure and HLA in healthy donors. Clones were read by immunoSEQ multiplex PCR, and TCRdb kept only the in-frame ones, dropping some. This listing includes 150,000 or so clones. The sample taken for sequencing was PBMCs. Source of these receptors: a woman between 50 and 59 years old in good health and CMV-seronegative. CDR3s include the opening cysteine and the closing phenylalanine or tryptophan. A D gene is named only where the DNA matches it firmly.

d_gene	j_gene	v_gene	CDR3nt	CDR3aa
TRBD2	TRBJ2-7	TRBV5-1	TGCGCCAGCAACGTCGGGACTAACTCCTACGAGCAGTACTTC	CASNVGTNSYEQYF
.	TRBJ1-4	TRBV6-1	TGTGCCAGCAGTGAAAGGAGAGGGATAGATAGAAAACTGTTTTTT	CASSERRGIDRKLFF
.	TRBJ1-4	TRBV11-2	TGTGCCAGCAGCCCAAGGGCGGACAGAACTAATGAAAAACTGTTTTTT	CASSPRADRTNEKLFF
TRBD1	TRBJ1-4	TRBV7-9	TGTGCCAGCAGCTCCGGGACAGCTTCTAATGAAAAACTGTTTTTT	CASSSGTASNEKLFF
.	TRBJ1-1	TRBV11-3	TGTGCCAGCAGCTTAGAAAGGGCCGGGGGGCACACTGAAGCTTTCTTT	CASSLERAGGHTEAFF
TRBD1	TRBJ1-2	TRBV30	TGTGCCTACCAGACAGGGGGGGCAATCTATGGCTACACCTTC	CAYQTGGAIYGYTF
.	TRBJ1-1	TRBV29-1	TGCAGCGTTGAAAATAGGAGGGACACTGAAGCTTTCTTT	CSVENRRDTEAFF
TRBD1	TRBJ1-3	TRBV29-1	TGCAGCGTTGGACAGGGCAAGGGCAGCTCTGGAAACACCATATATTTT	CSVGQGKGSSGNTIYF
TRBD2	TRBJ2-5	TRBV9	TGTGCCAGCAGCGTCCTAGCGGGAGTTCAGGAGACCCAGTACTTC	CASSVLAGVQETQYF
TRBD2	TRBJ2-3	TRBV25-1	TGTGCCAGCAGTGAGGGGGAGGGTTGGGCAGATACGCAGTATTTT	CASSEGEGWADTQYF
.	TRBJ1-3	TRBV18	TGTGCCAGCTCACCCACTGCCGACCCCAGGGGCGGCGCGGGAAACACCATATATTTT	CASSPTADPRGGAGNTIYF
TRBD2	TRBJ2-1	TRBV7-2	TGTGCCAGCAGTAAGCGGGAGGGCTACAATGAGCAGTTCTTC	CASSKREGYNEQFF
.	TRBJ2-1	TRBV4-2	TGTGCCAGCAGCCAAGAGAGGGCCAATGAGCAGTTCTTC	CASSQERANEQFF
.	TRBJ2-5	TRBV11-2	TGTGCCAGCAGCTTGCAGACCAAGCGAGAGACCCAGTACTTC	CASSLQTKRETQYF
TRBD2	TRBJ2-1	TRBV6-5	TGTGCCAGCAGTTGGACTAGGAATAATGAGCAGTTCTTC	CASSWTRNNEQFF
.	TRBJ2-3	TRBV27	TGTGCCAGCAGTTTCCTTAGCACAGATACGCAGTATTTT	CASSFLSTDTQYF
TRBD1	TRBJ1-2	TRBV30	TGTGCCTGGGCTTCCGGGACAGGGGGCGACGGCTACACCTTC	CAWASGTGGDGYTF
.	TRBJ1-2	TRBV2	TGTGCCAGCAGTCAGGTTCCCTGGAATGGCTACACCTTC	CASSQVPWNGYTF
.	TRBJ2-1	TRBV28	TGTGCCAGCAGTTTACACGGGAGCTCCTACAATGAGCAGTTCTTC	CASSLHGSSYNEQFF
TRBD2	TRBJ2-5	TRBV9	TGTGCCAGCAGCCTTTGGACTAGCGGGGACCAAGAGACCCAGTACTTC	CASSLWTSGDQETQYF
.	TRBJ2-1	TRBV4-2	TGTGCCAGCAGCCAAGATCCCAGGGCTTACAATGAGCAGTTCTTC	CASSQDPRAYNEQFF
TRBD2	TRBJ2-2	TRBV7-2	TGTGCCAGCAGCCCTAACCGCGGACTAGCGGGGGACACCGGGGAGCTGTTTTTT	CASSPNRGLAGDTGELFF
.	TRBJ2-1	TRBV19	TGTGCCAGTAGTATAGCGGACAGTTACAATGAGCAGTTCTTC	CASSIADSYNEQFF
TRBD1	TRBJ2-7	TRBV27	TGTGCCAGCAGTTTCGACAGGGGTGGCTACGAGCAGTACTTC	CASSFDRGGYEQYF
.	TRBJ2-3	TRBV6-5	TGTGCCAGCAGTTACCGGTTAGGGGGAGCAGATACGCAGTATTTT	CASSYRLGGADTQYF
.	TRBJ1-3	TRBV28	TGTGCCAGCAGATCAGACAACTCTGGAAACACCATATATTTT	CASRSDNSGNTIYF
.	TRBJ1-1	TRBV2	TGTGCCAGCAGTGATCGGGGGGACACTGAAGCTTTCTTT	CASSDRGDTEAFF
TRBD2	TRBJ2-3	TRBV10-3	TGTGCCATCAGTCAGACCGGGACTAGCGAAACAGATACGCAGTATTTT	CAISQTGTSETDTQYF
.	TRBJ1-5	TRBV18	TGTGCCAGCTCACCACCCGGGTCAGGGGAAGGTCAGCCCCAGCATTTT	CASSPPGSGEGQPQHF
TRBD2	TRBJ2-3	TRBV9	TGTGCCAGCAGGGCGACTAGCGGGGGGCCAGATACGCAGTATTTT	CASRATSGGPDTQYF
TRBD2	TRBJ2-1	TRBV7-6	TGTGCCAGCAGCCTGGGGGGGTCGCTTGAGCAGTTCTTC	CASSLGGSLEQFF
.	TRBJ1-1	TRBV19	TGTGCCAGTAGTATAGGGGCGACGAACACTGAAGCTTTCTTT	CASSIGATNTEAFF
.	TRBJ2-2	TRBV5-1	TGCGCCAGCAGCTTGGACCCAGACACCGGGGAGCTGTTTTTT	CASSLDPDTGELFF
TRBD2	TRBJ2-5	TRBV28	TGTGCCAGCAGTTGGAGAGCGGGAGAAGGCGTAGAGACCCAGTACTTC	CASSWRAGEGVETQYF
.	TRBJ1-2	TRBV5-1	TGCGCCAGCAGCTTGAACAGGGATAACTATGGCTACACCTTC	CASSLNRDNYGYTF
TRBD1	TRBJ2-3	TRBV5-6	TGTGCCAGCAGCCGCGGGGGACAGGGGATAGATACGCAGTATTTT	CASSRGGQGIDTQYF
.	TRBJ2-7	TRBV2	TGTGCCAGCAGTGAAACAGTTGGACAGCACTACGAGCAGTACTTC	CASSETVGQHYEQYF
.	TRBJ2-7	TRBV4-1	TGCGCCAGCAGCCAAGAGGGAACAGGGATCCACGAGCAGTACTTC	CASSQEGTGIHEQYF
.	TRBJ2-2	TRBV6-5	TGTGCCAGCAGTCGGTGGACAGACACCGGGGAGCTGTTTTTT	CASSRWTDTGELFF
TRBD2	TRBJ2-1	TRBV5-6	TGTGCCAGCAGCTTGGTCAGGGAGGGTGGTGAGCAGTTCTTC	CASSLVREGGEQFF
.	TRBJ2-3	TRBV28	TGTGCCAGCAGTATCCAATCAGCAGATACGCAGTATTTT	CASSIQSADTQYF